This TCR beta chain was sequenced for a study of blood T cell repertoires in COVID-19. Study summary: The study drew acute and convalescent COVID-19 samples from the United States, Italy and Spain.

The CDR3 consists of 16 residues. Trimming cost V 6 bases and J 4 bases; bases outside gene matches: 11. The V gene's germline CDR1 is SNHLY and CDR2 FYNNEI. This study enrolled people aged 18 to 89 from roughly 22 US geographic areas. As originally analysed: Estimation of nucleated cell counts relied on the amplification of reference gene primers. The method was immunoSEQ multiplex PCR; TCRdb's version includes in-frame clones alone and lacks a portion of them. The V and J calls and clone size were taken over from that table, and D and trimming were inferred from the DNA. The data hold about 220,000 clones, with roughly 84% observed a single time.

This sequence was found in a woman aged 40 to 50 who had recovered from COVID-19. The material sequenced was PBMCs or T cells enriched from blood (not recorded which). The chain joins TRBV2 to TRBJ1-4, with 7 bases identical to TRBD1. CDR3 coding DNA: TGTGCCAGCAGCTCCCGCCCGGGACAGATTAATGAAAAACTGTTTTTT. It translates to CASSSRPGQINEKLFF.